Below are 2 T cell receptor beta chains sequenced from a single sample in a study of monozygotic twins with inflammatory bowel disease. TCRdb re-called the 5' RACE reads; one entry per CDR3 protein, DNA not given. This specimen shows a few hundred thousand distinct CDR3 sequences; the ten leading clones hold 1.6%. Sequenced sample: blood. All receptors come from a human donor with ulcerative colitis or Crohn's disease, or a healthy co-twin of an affected twin (not recorded which).

V gene TRBV5-1 combines with J gene TRBJ1-1. CDR1 and CDR2 (germline): SGHRS, YFSETQ. The CDR3 is 14 residues long. The CDR3 here is CASSLSIPNTEAFF. The variable domain in full, with the rest retrieved from reference TRBV5-1 and TRBJ1-1, is KAGVTQTPRYLIKTRGQQVTLSCSPISGHRSVSWYQQTPGQGLQFLFEYFSETQRNKGNFPGRFSGRQFSNSRSEMNVSTLELGDSALYLCASSLSIPNTEAFFGQGTRLTVV.

The V and J genes are TRBV20-1 and TRBJ2-1; as DNA is missing, the TRBD2 call by TCRdb cannot be tested. CDR3 size: 15 residues. The germline V gene has CDR1 DFQATT and CDR2 SNEGSKA (reference sequence). The CDR3 loop is CSASTGLAGATEQFF.